This T cell receptor beta chain is from a study of PD-L1 blockade in urothelial cancer. At the level of the study: Atezolizumab 1,200 mg was given intravenously every 3 weeks, starting 2014. About nine tenths of the roughly 30 patients comprised males who had bladder-origin urothelial cancer. T cell content in blood samples showed a median of 141,255.

This table comes from immunoSEQ multiplex PCR, and its TCRdb copy is limited to in-frame clones, with some not included. The sample holds approximately 94,000 clones, around 87% seen once. Study findings and constraints: Stronger expansion of tumor-associated clones in blood at 3 weeks distinguished durable-benefit patients.

As for time point: pretreatment peripheral blood. The V gene lost 0 bases and the J gene lost 0 bases, with 7 bases spanning the gap. The length of the CDR3 is 14 residues. Germline CDR1 is SGDLS and CDR2 is YYNGEE. To note about this clone: Its antigen is still unknown.

This specimen was PBMCs, taken around atezolizumab (anti-PD-L1) treatment. The source of this sequence is a man aged 55 to 69 with urothelial cancer. The genes are TRBV9 and TRBJ2-7; D perhaps matches TRBD2 (6 bases). CDR3 DNA sequence: TGTGCCAGCAGCGTAGACGGGAGCTCCTACGAGCAGTACTTC. This encodes CASSVDGSSYEQYF.